The 30 T cell receptor beta chains in this list originate from one sample, sequenced in a study of patients and donors after allogeneic stem cell transplantation. TCRdb used MiXCR to reprocess the RT-PCR reads, holding one entry per CDR3 protein. This repertoire shows 920,000 or so distinct CDR3 sequences, 18% found once; its top ten account for around 6%. The source material was blood, either unsorted or a sorted T cell fraction (not recorded which). The receptor set was obtained from a human donor who was either an allogeneic HSCT recipient or a stem cell or donor lymphocyte infusion donor (not recorded which). It is not recorded whose cells these are; they may come from a transplant donor.

This clonotype was picked up a small number of times. The gene calls are TRBV6-5 and TRBJ2-7; TRBD2 might be the D (5 bases). The CDR3 has 14 residues. The ends were cut back, 0 bases at V and 2 bases at J, with 8 bases in the middle. The V gene's germline CDR1 is MNHEY and CDR2 SVGAGI. The CDR3 is CASSYSTGTYEQYF. For the CDR3, the DNA is TGTGCCAGCAGTTACTCGACCGGGACCTACGAGCAGTACTTC.

This clonotype showed up just a few times. CDR3 bases: TGTGCCAGCTCACCAATTATAGCGGAGAGCTCCTACGAGCAGTACTTC. Translation: CASSPIIAESSYEQYF. The chain has TRBV18 and TRBJ2-7; a possible D gene is TRBD2 (6 bases). The V gene's germline CDR1 is KGHSH and CDR2 LQKENI. The CDR3 is 16 amino acids. Between the trimmed V and J ends, which lost 2 bases and 0 bases, there was a span of 14 bases.

V and J are TRBV10-3 and TRBJ1-1; TRBD1 agrees at 7 bases. Unmatched junction bases numbered 3, after V lost 4 bases and J lost 4 bases. Germline V lookup: CDR1 ENHRY, CDR2 SYGVKD. This CDR3 has 13 amino acids. The CDR3: CAISGQGGTEAFF. CDR3 DNA sequence: TGTGCCATCAGTGGACAGGGCGGCACTGAAGCTTTCTTT.

The CDR3 DNA reads TGTGCCATCAGTGAAGTGGACAATCAGCCCCAGCATTTT. Protein product: CAISEVDNQPQHF. This chain uses TRBV10-3 with TRBJ1-5; no clear D gene. CDR3 size: 13 residues. Looked up from germline, CDR1 is ENHRY and CDR2 is SYGVKD. Deletions cut 3 bases from V and 3 bases from J, with 6 bases between.

The gene calls are TRBV27 and TRBJ2-3, with D possibly TRBD1 on 5 matching bases. With 6 bases removed from V and 5 bases from J, the gap between germline ends came to 21 bases. CDR3 length equals 16 residues. Looked up from germline, CDR1 is MNHEY and CDR2 is SMNVEV (reference sequence). CDR3: CASSPWGMPKGDTQYF. Written as DNA, the CDR3 is TGTGCCAGCAGCCCCTGGGGCATGCCAAAAGGAGATACGCAGTATTTT.

V usage is TRBV11-2 and J usage is TRBJ2-1; 9 bases are shared with TRBD2. Germline V gene data show CDR1 as SGHAT and CDR2 as FQNNGV. The CDR3 sequence is 19 residues long. After removal of 1 base from V and 5 bases from J, the junction contained 15 bases not matched to a gene. Here the CDR3 DNA reads TGTGCCAGCAGCTTAGTAGGTAGCGGGGGACCCCTGGGGGACAATGAGCAGTTCTTC. Protein sequence: CASSLVGSGGPLGDNEQFF.

The chain uses TRBV10-3 and TRBJ2-1; 7 nucleotides match TRBD1. Germline CDR1 ENHRY, CDR2 SYGVKD. This CDR3 contains 13 residues. V lost 8 bases and J lost 6; bases outside the gene matches: 7. The CDR3 sequence is CAIRDSKSNEQFF. CDR3 nucleotide sequence: TGTGCCATCCGGGACAGTAAATCCAATGAGCAGTTCTTC.

The gene calls are TRBV4-3 and TRBJ2-3, with D uncertain. Trimming left V 0 bases short and J 2 bases short, with 15 bases between. Germline V gene lookup returns CDR1 LGHNA and CDR2 YSLEER. The CDR3 has 17 residues. Here the CDR3 reads CASSQDLGIRPTDTQYF. CDR3 DNA: TGCGCCAGCAGCCAAGATCTTGGCATACGTCCCACAGATACGCAGTATTTT.

V is TRBV5-1 and J is TRBJ2-1, with no clear D. In germline, CDR1 is SGHRS, CDR2 YFSETQ. The V and J ends lost 4 bases and 1 base respectively, with 12 bases between them. The CDR3 length is 15 residues. CDR3 nucleotides: TGCGCCAGCAGCCCCACTGACCGGTCCTACAATGAGCAGTTCTTC. Translated, it gives CASSPTDRSYNEQFF.

The CDR3 bases are TGCAGTGCTAGAGATCTCGTTCTGGGAGTGAACACTGAAGCTTTCTTT. This encodes CSARDLVLGVNTEAFF. The rearrangement joins TRBV20-1 to TRBJ1-1; the D is unclear. Deletions cut 0 bases from V and 0 bases from J, with 14 bases between. The CDR3 is made up of 16 amino acids. CDR1 is DFQATT and CDR2 is SNEGSKA in the germline V gene (reference sequence).

A few counts support this clonotype. The rearrangement uses TRBV28 and TRBJ2-7; D is undetermined. The CDR3 sequence is 15 residues long. Trimming cost V 1 base and J 7 bases, with 17 bases left between them. Germline V gives CDR1 MDHEN, CDR2 SYDVKM. The CDR3, as DNA: TGTGCCAGCAGTTTATTTTCAGGTGCCGCTCGGGAGCAGTACTTC. Its translation: CASSLFSGAAREQYF. The full variable domain, its missing parts supplied by reference TRBV28 and TRBJ2-7, is DVKVTQSSRYLVKRTGEKVFLECVQDMDHENMFWYRQDPGLGLRLIYFSYDVKMKEKGDIPEGYSVSREKKERFSLILESASTNQTSMYLCASSLFSGAAREQYFGPGTRLTVT.

V and J are TRBV7-6 and TRBJ1-3; D gene ambiguous. The CDR3 is made up of 12 amino acids. The V end lost 4 bases, the J end lost 4 bases, and 5 bases lay between the germline ends. Germline V gene sequence: CDR1 SGHVS, CDR2 FNYEAQ. CDR3 protein: CASSSQGNTIYF. The CDR3 bases are TGTGCCAGCAGCTCTCAAGGAAACACCATATATTTT.

This clonotype was detected a few times. J is TRBJ2-5 and V is TRBV29-1; 8 bases align to TRBD2. V was clipped by 2 bases and J by 7 bases; unmatched bases: 0. This CDR3 has 11 residues. CDR1 is SQVTM, CDR2 ANQGSEA, per germline. The CDR3 reads CSVERGGTQYF. For the CDR3, the DNA is TGCAGCGTTGAACGGGGGGGGACCCAGTACTTC.

The chain joins TRBV7-9 to TRBJ1-3; D call uncertain. The germline CDR1 and CDR2 sequences are SEHNR and FQNEAQ (reference sequence). This CDR3 comprises 13 residues. The V gene lost 7 bases and the J gene lost 4 bases, with 11 bases spanning the gap. This CDR3 reads CASTPILGNTIYF. In DNA form, the CDR3 reads TGTGCCAGCACCCCCATCCTCGGAAACACCATATATTTT.

This clonotype was picked up a small number of times. CDR3 region: CASSKPGLGNTEAFF. CDR3 DNA sequence: TGTGCCAGCAGCAAACCAGGGTTGGGTAACACTGAAGCTTTCTTT. The rearrangement uses TRBV7-2 and TRBJ1-1; D might be TRBD1 (5 bases). The ends were cut back, 5 bases at V and 2 bases at J, with 15 bases in the middle. The germline V gene encodes CDR1 SGHTA and CDR2 FQGNSA. The CDR3 covers 15 residues.

The J gene is TRBJ1-5, the V gene TRBV4-1; TRBD1 matches at 7 bases. Germline V lookup: CDR1 MGHRA, CDR2 YSYEKL. The CDR3 has 16 amino acids. V was pared by 0 bases and J by 3 bases, with 5 bases of the junction left unmatched. The chain's CDR3 is CASSQDRQGLNQPQHF. CDR3 nucleotides: TGCGCCAGCAGCCAAGATCGACAGGGCCTCAATCAGCCCCAGCATTTT.

This clonotype was detected only a few times. V is TRBV6-2 or TRBV6-3 and J is TRBJ1-6, with D perhaps matching TRBD1 (5 bases). The CDR3 has 13 residues. Between the trimmed V and J ends, which lost 5 bases and 7 bases, there was a span of 9 bases. Germline CDR1 and CDR2: MNHEY and SVGEGT. The CDR3 DNA follows: TGTGCCAGCAGTGAGCGGGGGAATTCACCCCTCCACTTT. Translating gives CASSERGNSPLHF.

The gene calls are TRBV7-2 and TRBJ2-7; D gene unclear. The germline CDR1 and CDR2 sequences are SGHTA and FQGNSA. V lost 4 bases and J 1 base, leaving 14 bases between the germline ends. The CDR3 loop spans 15 amino acids. The CDR3 nucleotides read TGTGCCAGCAGCTACAACCCGACATTGTCCTACGAGCAGTACTTC. The encoded protein is CASSYNPTLSYEQYF.

The V gene is TRBV4-3, the J gene TRBJ2-2; 8 nucleotides match TRBD1. Trimming cost V 2 bases and J 7 bases; bases outside gene matches: 12. CDR3 size: 17 residues. CDR1 LGHNA and CDR2 YSLEER come from the germline V gene. The CDR3 region is CASSQPSGTGLIGELFF. CDR3 nucleotides: TGCGCCAGCAGCCAACCCTCCGGGACAGGATTGATCGGGGAGCTGTTTTTT.

The chain uses TRBV2 and TRBJ2-7; no clear D. Trimming took 6 bases from V and 6 from J, leaving 12 bases between them. Germline V lookup: CDR1 SNHLY, CDR2 FYNNEI. The CDR3 totals 12 residues. The CDR3: CASSRTHGEQYF. In DNA form, the CDR3 reads TGTGCCAGCAGCCGAACCCATGGCGAGCAGTACTTC.

The chain carries TRBV12-3 or TRBV12-4 and TRBJ1-2; D possibly corresponds to TRBD1 (6 bases). The CDR3 has 15 residues. Trimming stripped 4 bases from V and 0 bases from J, with 12 bases between. The CDR3 DNA sequence: TGTGCCAGCAGTTCACGGACAGCCTCTAACTATGGCTACACCTTC. Protein: CASSSRTASNYGYTF.

The rearrangement joins TRBV5-1 to TRBJ2-7, with 9 bases fitting TRBD1. In germline, CDR1 is SGHRS, CDR2 YFSETQ. After removal of 0 bases from V and 1 base from J, the junction contained 5 bases not matched to a gene. The CDR3 contains 16 residues. The CDR3 DNA sequence: TGCGCCAGCAGCTTGGCCGGGACAGGGCGTTCCTACGAGCAGTACTTC. It is translated as CASSLAGTGRSYEQYF.

This clonotype was picked up a small number of times. The chain combines TRBV5-1 with TRBJ1-1; 7 bases map to TRBD1. CDR1 is SGHRS, CDR2 YFSETQ, per germline. CDR3 length: 16 residues. J lost 7 bases, V lost 0 bases, and 12 bases had no gene match. CDR3 nucleotide sequence: TGCGCCAGCAGCTTGGTACGACAGGGCTACGCAATTGAAGCTTTCTTT. Translation gives CASSLVRQGYAIEAFF.

This clonotype was recorded a few times. The chain uses TRBV3-1 and TRBJ2-7; D unresolved. The CDR3 loop spans 14 amino acids. Germline lookup yields CDR1 LGHDT and CDR2 YNNKEL (reference sequence). V shed 0 bases and J shed 10 bases, with 16 bases lying between them. CDR3 region: CASSQDKGLSKQYF. Here the CDR3 DNA reads TGTGCCAGCAGCCAAGATAAGGGCCTAAGCAAACAGTACTTC.

The CDR3 sequence: CAISVEGKRTEAFF. The DNA for the CDR3 is TGTGCCATCAGTGTTGAGGGGAAGAGGACTGAAGCTTTCTTT. This chain links TRBV10-3 with TRBJ1-1; TRBD1 is a possible D gene (5 bases). This CDR3 has 14 amino acids. CDR1 and CDR2 from the germline V gene are ENHRY and SYGVKD. V shed 4 bases and J shed 5 bases, with 14 bases lying between them.

This clonotype was counted a few times. This chain connects TRBV3-1 to TRBJ2-7; perhaps TRBD2 as D (6 bases). Germline V gene sequence: CDR1 LGHDT, CDR2 YNNKEL (reference sequence). This CDR3 has 15 residues. Trimming took 7 bases from V and 2 from J, leaving 18 bases between them. DNA for the CDR3: TGTGCCAGCACCCCGGCCGGGACTCCCACCTACGAGCAGTACTTC. The encoded protein is CASTPAGTPTYEQYF.

CDR3 nucleotide sequence: TGTGCCAGCAGTTCCTCCTCACAGGGGAAAGAGACCCAGTACTTC. Protein sequence: CASSSSSQGKETQYF. The rearrangement links TRBV27 to TRBJ2-5; TRBD1 aligns across 7 bases. The length of the CDR3 is 15 residues. J lost 3 bases, V lost 4 bases, and 8 bases had no gene match. The germline gives CDR1 MNHEY, CDR2 SMNVEV (reference sequence).

The chain uses TRBV5-1 and TRBJ1-4, with TRBD1 matching 7 bases. The CDR3 runs to 14 residues. Germline CDR1 and CDR2: SGHRS and YFSETQ. V shed 0 bases, J shed 5 bases, and the junction held 1 base outside the gene matches. The CDR3, as DNA: TGCGCCAGCAGCTTGGGGGGACAGAATGAAAAACTGTTTTTT. Protein sequence: CASSLGGQNEKLFF.

This clonotype was seen more than once but under ten times. V is TRBV4-1 and J is TRBJ1-2; D gene ambiguous. Trimming left V 0 bases short and J 5 bases short, with 4 bases between. Germline CDR1 MGHRA, CDR2 YSYEKL. The CDR3 has 12 amino acids. The DNA for the CDR3 is TGCGCCAGCAGCCAAGAGACGTATGGCTACACCTTC. Its protein product is CASSQETYGYTF.

The V gene is TRBV11-2, the J gene TRBJ2-1, with TRBD2 matching 9 bases. This CDR3 is built from 18 residues. Germline lookup yields CDR1 SGHAT and CDR2 FQNNGV. The J segment lost 5 bases and the V segment lost 5 bases, leaving 16 bases of the junction unmatched. CDR3 amino acids: CASSQPRWGSGRNNEQFF. DNA for the CDR3: TGTGCCAGCAGCCAACCCAGATGGGGTAGCGGGAGAAACAATGAGCAGTTCTTC.